Below, 21 T cell receptor beta chains from the same sample are listed, as sequenced in a study of blood T cell repertoires in COVID-19. Generated by immunoSEQ multiplex PCR, the TCRdb table keeps only in-frame clones and is missing some. This sample carries approximately 300,000 clones, roughly 90% of them seen once, and the ten largest clones take around 6%. Sequenced input: peripheral blood. The origin of the receptors is a man younger than 30 who had recovered from COVID-19.

In this sample, this clone turned up a few times. The rearrangement uses TRBV19 and TRBJ1-5, with 7 positions matching TRBD1. Per the germline V gene, CDR1 is LNHDA and CDR2 is SQIVND (reference sequence). This CDR3 has 15 residues. V lost 7 bases and J lost 0; bases outside the gene matches: 6. As DNA, the CDR3 is TGTGCCAGTACCCGGGACAGCTCTAGCAATCAGCCCCAGCATTTT. Translated, it gives CASTRDSSSNQPQHF.

This chain joins TRBV11-3 and TRBJ2-2; the D gene is possibly TRBD2 (5 bases). The CDR3 totals 13 residues. V was pared by 5 bases and J by 2 bases, with 6 bases between. Looked up from germline, CDR1 is SGHNT and CDR2 is YENEEA. CDR3 sequence reads: CASSGLNTGELFF. CDR3 bases: TGTGCCAGCAGCGGACTCAACACCGGGGAGCTGTTTTTT. Supplemented by reference TRBV11-3 and TRBJ2-2, the full variable domain reads EAGVVQSPRYKIIEKKQPVAFWCNPISGHNTLYWYLQNLGQGPELLIRYENEEAVDDSQLPKDRFSAERLKGVDSTLKIQPAELGDSAVYLCASSGLNTGELFFGEGSRLTVL.

This chain connects TRBV9 to TRBJ2-7, with 12 bases lining up with TRBD2. This CDR3 is built from 15 residues. Trimming at V came to 4 bases and at J to 7 bases, leaving 9 bases not matched to a gene. Germline CDR1 reads SGDLS; CDR2 reads YYNGEE. CDR3 protein: CASSTSSGGAWEQYF. The DNA for the CDR3 is TGTGCCAGCAGCACCTCTAGCGGGGGGGCCTGGGAGCAGTACTTC. The full variable domain, its missing parts supplied by reference TRBV9 and TRBJ2-7, is DSGVTQTPKHLITATGQRVTLRCSPRSGDLSVYWYQQSLDQGLQFLIQYYNGEERAKGNILERFSAQQFPDLHSELNLSSLELGDSALYFCASSTSSGGAWEQYFGPGTRLTVT.

The sample holds a few counts of this clone. The genes are TRBV6-6 and TRBJ2-5, with TRBD1 identical over 11 bases. The length of the CDR3 is 15 residues. Germline-derived CDR1 and CDR2 are MNHNY and SVGAGI (reference sequence). The V segment lost 6 bases and the J segment 8 bases; nucleotides outside the gene matches: 11. The CDR3 DNA is TGTGCCAGCAGCAAGGGACAGGGGGTTAAGGGTACCCAGTACTTC. This translates into CASSKGQGVKGTQYF.

The rearrangement uses TRBV7-9 and TRBJ1-1; TRBD1 agrees at 8 bases. V dropped 5 bases and J dropped 6; count of bases not matched to a gene: 5. This CDR3 has 13 residues. Germline CDR1 and CDR2: SEHNR and FQNEAQ (reference sequence). CDR3 nucleotides: TGTGCCAGCAGCCCTAGGACAGGGCCTGAAGCTTTCTTT. Translating it yields CASSPRTGPEAFF.

V usage is TRBV6-5 and J usage is TRBJ1-1; D gene unclear. CDR1 MNHEY and CDR2 SVGAGI come from the germline V gene. The germline V and J ends were trimmed by 7 bases and 5 bases, with 11 bases remaining between them. The CDR3 runs to 12 residues. Here the CDR3 reads CASTRLKTEAFF. The CDR3 DNA reads TGTGCCAGCACGAGACTAAAAACTGAAGCTTTCTTT.

This chain joins TRBV5-1 and TRBJ2-7; the D gene is possibly TRBD1 (5 bases). Germline V gene data show CDR1 as SGHRS and CDR2 as YFSETQ. There are 11 residues in the CDR3. V shed 2 bases and J shed 6 bases, with 6 bases lying between them. CDR3 sequence reads: CASSLGAEQYF. DNA of the CDR3: TGCGCCAGCAGCTTAGGGGCCGAGCAGTACTTC. Full variable domain (remainder filled in from reference TRBV5-1 and TRBJ2-7): KAGVTQTPRYLIKTRGQQVTLSCSPISGHRSVSWYQQTPGQGLQFLFEYFSETQRNKGNFPGRFSGRQFSNSRSEMNVSTLELGDSALYLCASSLGAEQYFGPGTRLTVT.

This clone was counted once. The V call is TRBV10-3, the J call TRBJ1-2, with a weak D call TRBD1 (5 bases). Germline values: CDR1 ENHRY, CDR2 SYGVKD. The V end was cut by 3 bases, the J end by 6 bases, with 17 bases between. There are 15 residues in the CDR3. CDR3 sequence (DNA): TGTGCCATCAGTGACGTCAGGAGGGGATCGAATGGCTACACCTTC. Its translation is CAISDVRRGSNGYTF.

The chain employs TRBV3-1 (or the pseudogene TRBV3-2) and TRBJ1-1; D unclear. V was shortened by 4 bases and J by 0 bases, with 9 bases between the two germline ends. Germline V gene data show CDR1 as LGHDT and CDR2 as YNNKEL (reference sequence). This CDR3 has 14 residues. CDR3 sequence: CASSRGILNTEAFF. The CDR3 nucleotides are TGTGCCAGCAGCCGAGGGATTTTGAACACTGAAGCTTTCTTT.

The V and J genes are TRBV11-2 and TRBJ1-2; D gene unclear. The CDR3 contains 12 residues. The V gene's germline CDR1 is SGHAT and CDR2 FQNNGV. Trimming pared 1 base from V and 9 bases from J, leaving 9 bases between. The CDR3 loop is CASSLAGIRYTF. The CDR3 DNA reads TGTGCCAGCAGCTTAGCGGGGATTCGCTACACCTTC.

This chain joins TRBV29-1 and TRBJ1-2, with 11 bases matching TRBD1. CDR3 length: 16 residues. V lost 4 bases, J lost 0 bases, and 7 bases stayed unmatched. In germline, CDR1 is SQVTM, CDR2 ANQGSEA. The CDR3 DNA follows: TGCAGCGTTGCACCGGGACAGGGGGTTACTAACTATGGCTACACCTTC. This translates into CSVAPGQGVTNYGYTF.

Turning to this clone: Other DNA sequences from this sample encode an identical CDR3 as well. V and J are TRBV27 and TRBJ1-2; D unclear. Germline CDR1 reads MNHEY; CDR2 reads SMNVEV (reference sequence). This CDR3 has 13 residues. The ends were cut back, 0 bases at V and 4 bases at J, with 6 bases in the middle. The CDR3 loop reads CASSLSGGYGYTF. The DNA of the CDR3 is TGTGCCAGCAGTTTATCTGGCGGCTATGGCTACACCTTC.

The rearrangement joins TRBV18 to TRBJ2-1; perhaps TRBD1 as D (5 bases). The CDR3 length is 14 residues. CDR1 KGHSH and CDR2 LQKENI come from the germline V gene. V lost 3 bases and J lost 10, with 16 bases in between. The chain's CDR3 is CASSPDKGLGEQFF. The CDR3 DNA reads as TGTGCCAGCTCACCGGACAAGGGCTTGGGAGAGCAGTTCTTC.

The chain uses TRBV2 and TRBJ2-2; 7 positions match TRBD2. Losses at the gene ends were 4 bases for V and 7 bases for J; bases not matched to a gene: 9. Germline CDR1 and CDR2: SNHLY and FYNNEI. This CDR3 spans 15 amino acids. The CDR3 loop reads CASSAGSGMGGELFF. The DNA for the CDR3 is TGTGCCAGCAGTGCGGGAAGCGGGATGGGCGGGGAGCTGTTTTTT.

The chain employs TRBV5-1 and TRBJ2-2, with TRBD1 as a possible D gene (6 bases). The ends were cut back, 6 bases at V and 0 bases at J, with 9 bases in the middle. Germline CDR1 reads SGHRS; CDR2 reads YFSETQ. This CDR3 has 14 residues. The CDR3 sequence: CASNTGPNTGELFF. The CDR3 nucleotides are TGCGCCAGCAACACAGGGCCGAACACCGGGGAGCTGTTTTTT.

V and J are TRBV12-3 or TRBV12-4 and TRBJ2-7; D perhaps matches TRBD1 (5 bases). The V end was cut by 6 bases, the J end by 0 bases, with 9 bases between. The CDR3 runs 13 residues. CDR3 loop: CASRGAASYEQYF. DNA for the CDR3: TGTGCCAGCAGAGGGGCAGCCTCCTACGAGCAGTACTTC.

This rearrangement joins TRBV6-6 to TRBJ1-2; 8 bases are a match to TRBD1. Germline V gene data show CDR1 as MNHNY and CDR2 as SVGAGI (reference sequence). The CDR3 consists of 14 residues. The V and J ends lost 5 bases and 5 bases, in that order; junction bases with no gene match: 7. CDR3 protein: CASSLDRAYYGYTF. The CDR3, as DNA: TGTGCCAGCAGTCTGGACAGGGCCTATTATGGCTACACCTTC.

V and J are TRBV20-1 and TRBJ2-1; tentative D call: TRBD2 (6 bases). CDR1 and CDR2 (germline): DFQATT, SNEGSKA (reference sequence). The CDR3 is 13 residues long. V lost 3 bases to trimming and J lost 7 bases, with 13 bases between them. The DNA of the CDR3 is TGCAGTGCTAGTTGGGCAGGGAGGAATGAGCAGTTCTTC. Translating gives CSASWAGRNEQFF.

This clone was seen only a few times. The rearrangement joins TRBV18 to TRBJ2-1; D gene unclear. Trimming shortened V by 1 base and J by 4 bases, and 8 bases separated the two germline ends. Germline CDR1 KGHSH, CDR2 LQKENI. The CDR3 contains 14 residues. The CDR3 DNA sequence: TGTGCCAGCTCACCACAAAACTCGTACAATGAGCAGTTCTTC. It translates to CASSPQNSYNEQFF.

This sequence joins TRBV6-5 and TRBJ1-1, with a tentative D call TRBD1 (6 bases). The CDR3 is made up of 13 amino acids. Germline CDR1 is MNHEY and CDR2 is SVGAGI. Trimming took 5 bases from V and 5 from J, leaving 12 bases between them. This CDR3 reads CASSHNRETEAFF. CDR3 DNA sequence: TGTGCCAGCAGTCATAACAGGGAGACTGAAGCTTTCTTT.

The chain couples TRBV7-2 to TRBJ1-4, with 7 bases fitting TRBD1. CDR1 and CDR2 (germline): SGHTA, FQGNSA. Trimming removed 5 bases from V and 3 bases from J; junction bases left unmatched: 9. This CDR3 has 16 amino acids. CDR3 DNA sequence: TGTGCCAGCAGCCTTCTAACCGGGACAGCTAATGAAAAACTGTTTTTT. Its protein product is CASSLLTGTANEKLFF.